These 29 T cell receptor beta chains came from one sample sequenced in a study of PD-1 blockade in classical Hodgkin lymphoma. Every patient was affected by relapse after autologous stem cell transplantation, while exposure to brentuximab vedotin was not uniform. The method was immunoSEQ multiplex PCR; TCRdb's version includes in-frame clones alone and lacks a portion of them. The table has about 150,000 clones, around four fifths seen once. The sample consisted of peripheral blood mononuclear cells (PBMCs), taken before the second cycle of nivolumab. These receptors were obtained from a human donor with classical Hodgkin lymphoma.

This sequence joins TRBV30 and TRBJ1-2; D ambiguous. This CDR3 comprises 12 residues. Trimming took off 0 bases at V and 4 bases at J, with 6 bases between the two ends. Per germline, CDR1 GTSNPN and CDR2 SVGIG (reference sequence). CDR3 region: CAWSVSTYGYTF. As DNA, the CDR3 is TGTGCCTGGAGTGTAAGCACCTATGGCTACACCTTC.

In its sample, this clone was seen a few times. The chain couples TRBV7-9 to TRBJ1-1, with D possibly matching TRBD1 (5 bases). CDR1 is SEHNR, CDR2 FQNEAQ, per germline (reference sequence). This CDR3 is 15 amino acids long. With 1 base removed from V and 2 bases from J, the gap between germline ends came to 11 bases. CDR3 in amino acids: CASSLGGGLNTEAFF. Written as DNA, the CDR3 is TGTGCCAGCAGCTTAGGCGGGGGATTAAACACTGAAGCTTTCTTT.

This clone occurred once. The V call is TRBV7-6, the J call TRBJ2-1; TRBD2 agrees at 11 bases. The germline V gene has CDR1 SGHVS and CDR2 FNYEAQ. Losses at the gene ends were 2 bases for V and 2 bases for J; bases not matched to a gene: 2. CDR3 size: 16 residues. CDR3 amino acids: CASSLTTSGTYNEQFF. The CDR3 nucleotides are TGTGCCAGCAGCTTAACGACTAGCGGGACCTACAATGAGCAGTTCTTC. Full variable domain (rest looked up from reference TRBV7-6 and TRBJ2-1): GAGVSQSPRYKVTKRGQDVALRCDPISGHVSLYWYRQALGQGPEFLTYFNYEAQQDKSGLPNDRFSAERPEGSISTLTIQRTEQRDSAMYRCASSLTTSGTYNEQFFGPGTRLTVL.

The chain is built from TRBV19 and TRBJ2-3, with TRBD1 matching 7 bases. This CDR3 has 16 residues. Germline-derived CDR1 and CDR2 are LNHDA and SQIVND (reference sequence). Unmatched junction bases numbered 15, after V lost 6 bases and J lost 6 bases. The CDR3 region has the DNA TGTGCCAGTAGCTCTCTGGACAGGACCCTTTGGGATACGCAGTATTTT. It translates to CASSSLDRTLWDTQYF.

The chain has TRBV28 and TRBJ2-4; 8 nucleotides match TRBD1. The CDR3 spans 14 residues. The J segment lost 6 bases and the V segment lost 5 bases, leaving 6 bases of the junction unmatched. In germline, CDR1 is MDHEN, CDR2 SYDVKM. The CDR3 here is CASSPAGGINIQYF. The CDR3 coding sequence is TGTGCCAGCAGTCCCGCAGGGGGCATAAACATTCAGTACTTC.

CDR3 sequence (DNA): TGTGCCAGCAGTGTAGAGGGGTTTGGGGCCAACGTCCTGACTTTC. It specifies CASSVEGFGANVLTF. This chain uses TRBV2 with TRBJ2-6, with D perhaps being TRBD1 or TRBD2 (5 bases each). The CDR3 is 15 residues long. V lost 4 bases to trimming and J lost 3 bases, with 10 bases between them. CDR1 SNHLY and CDR2 FYNNEI come from the germline V gene.

The chain joins TRBV19 to TRBJ2-3; the D gene is possibly TRBD2 (6 bases). CDR1 is LNHDA, CDR2 SQIVND, per germline (reference sequence). The CDR3 is 19 amino acids. The V end lost 3 bases, the J end lost 1 base, and 23 bases lay between the germline ends. In DNA form, the CDR3 reads TGTGCCAGTAGTATCGCCCGCCAATTACCGGGAGTGGGCACAGATACGCAGTATTTT. Its protein is CASSIARQLPGVGTDTQYF.

This clone occurred once. J is TRBJ1-4 and V is TRBV28, with D maybe TRBD1 (5 bases). Germline CDR1 MDHEN, CDR2 SYDVKM. CDR3 length: 14 residues. V was clipped by 0 bases and J by 7 bases, with 9 bases between them. The CDR3 DNA reads TGTGCCAGCAGTTTATGGGGGCAAGGTGAAAAACTGTTTTTT. The encoded protein is CASSLWGQGEKLFF.

The rearrangement links TRBV27 to TRBJ2-2; D is perhaps TRBD1 or TRBD2 (6 bases each). The CDR3 extends over 14 amino acids. CDR1 MNHEY and CDR2 SMNVEV come from the germline V gene (reference sequence). The V gene lost 6 bases and the J gene lost 5 bases, with 13 bases spanning the gap. The CDR3 DNA sequence: TGTGCCAGCAGGGTTTTAGGGGGGACCGGGGAGCTGTTTTTT. As protein: CASRVLGGTGELFF.

The V gene is TRBV11-3, the J gene TRBJ2-2, with D unresolved. The CDR3 loop spans 13 amino acids. CDR1 is SGHNT, CDR2 YENEEA, per germline. Trimming cost V 4 bases and J 2 bases, with 5 bases left between them. CDR3 loop: CASSSPNTGELFF. CDR3 DNA sequence: TGTGCCAGCAGCTCCCCAAACACCGGGGAGCTGTTTTTT.

This chain links TRBV7-7 with TRBJ2-7; 9 bases align to TRBD2. The CDR3 is made up of 16 amino acids. V lost 3 bases, J lost 3 bases, and 9 bases stayed unmatched. The germline CDR1 and CDR2 sequences are SSHAT and FNYEAQ (reference sequence). The CDR3 bases are TGTGCCAGCAGCTTGGGTCCTAGCGGGGCTCACTACGAGCAGTACTTC. Its protein is CASSLGPSGAHYEQYF.

This clone was detected a few times. The rearrangement links TRBV7-2 to TRBJ2-7; TRBD2 agrees at 14 bases. Germline V gene sequence: CDR1 SGHTA, CDR2 FQGNSA. V trimming: 3 bases; J trimming: 3 bases; junction bases outside the gene matches: 7. The CDR3 has 17 amino acids. As DNA, the CDR3 is TGTGCCAGCAGCTTCGGGACTAGCGGGAGAATAGGCTACGAGCAGTACTTC. Encoded protein: CASSFGTSGRIGYEQYF.

This clone showed up just once. J is TRBJ2-1 and V is TRBV28; 11 nucleotides line up with TRBD2. The CDR3 has 15 amino acids. Germline V gene data show CDR1 as MDHEN and CDR2 as SYDVKM. V shed 6 bases, J shed 4 bases, and the junction held 5 bases outside the gene matches. This CDR3 is CASRRTSGLYNEQFF. The CDR3 coding sequence is TGTGCCAGCAGACGGACTAGCGGGCTGTACAATGAGCAGTTCTTC.

This chain joins TRBV28 and TRBJ2-7, with TRBD2 identical over 7 bases. There are 15 residues in the CDR3. Germline assignment: CDR1 MDHEN and CDR2 SYDVKM. The trim removed 4 bases at V and 3 bases at J, leaving 9 bases unmatched. The CDR3 nucleotides are TGTGCCAGCAGTTCGTTCCCCGAGCGGGGCTACGAGCAGTACTTC. Its translation: CASSSFPERGYEQYF. Full variable domain (rest looked up from reference TRBV28 and TRBJ2-7): DVKVTQSSRYLVKRTGEKVFLECVQDMDHENMFWYRQDPGLGLRLIYFSYDVKMKEKGDIPEGYSVSREKKERFSLILESASTNQTSMYLCASSSFPERGYEQYFGPGTRLTVT.

There are a few counts of this clone. The rearrangement uses TRBV6-5 and TRBJ2-7; TRBD2 might be the D (5 bases). From germline, CDR1 is MNHEY and CDR2 SVGAGI. V shed 5 bases and J shed 5 bases, with 13 bases lying between them. The length of the CDR3 is 13 residues. The CDR3 reads CASSAREGDEQYF. As DNA, the CDR3 is TGTGCCAGCAGTGCGCGCGAGGGAGACGAGCAGTACTTC.

The gene calls are TRBV28 and TRBJ1-5; D gene ambiguous. Trimming took 2 bases from V and 3 from J, leaving 8 bases between them. Germline assignment: CDR1 MDHEN and CDR2 SYDVKM. The length of the CDR3 is 14 residues. The CDR3 DNA reads TGTGCCAGCAGTTTAGGGTCCTACAATCAGCCCCAGCATTTT. This translates into CASSLGSYNQPQHF.

The chain links TRBV6-1 to TRBJ1-2, with D unclear. V lost 5 bases and J 4 bases, leaving 8 bases between the germline ends. Germline-derived CDR1 and CDR2 are MNHNS and SASEGT. This CDR3 contains 12 residues. The CDR3 nucleotides are TGTGCCAGCAGTCCACGGATCTATGGCTACACCTTC. It yields the protein CASSPRIYGYTF.

This clone was observed once. The rearrangement links TRBV5-1 to TRBJ2-7; tentatively, D is TRBD2 (7 bases). Germline-derived CDR1 and CDR2 are SGHRS and YFSETQ. This CDR3 is 17 amino acids long. Trimming cost V 0 bases and J 0 bases, with 16 bases left between them. The CDR3 coding sequence is TGCGCCAGCAGCTTGGCCGGAGTCGGGGGGCTCTCCTACGAGCAGTACTTC. This gives the protein CASSLAGVGGLSYEQYF.

This chain connects TRBV7-3 to TRBJ2-2; no definite D call. The CDR3 runs to 13 residues. The germline gives CDR1 SGHTA, CDR2 FQGTGA. Trimming cost V 4 bases and J 5 bases, with 8 bases left between them. The DNA for the CDR3 is TGTGCCAGCAGCTCCACCCGTACCGGGGAGCTGTTTTTT. Its translation is CASSSTRTGELFF.

This chain joins TRBV2 and TRBJ2-3; 9 bases match TRBD1. The V gene end was trimmed by 5 bases and the J gene end by 6 bases; junction bases not matched to a gene: 9. Germline lookup yields CDR1 SNHLY and CDR2 FYNNEI. The CDR3 extends over 15 amino acids. The CDR3 DNA reads as TGTGCCAGCAGTCCTGGGACAGGGAGAGGGGATACGCAGTATTTT. Amino acid sequence: CASSPGTGRGDTQYF. Using reference TRBV2 and TRBJ2-3 for the parts outside the CDR3, the full variable domain is EPEVTQTPSHQVTQMGQEVILRCVPISNHLYFYWYRQILGQKVEFLVSFYNNEISEKSEIFDDQFSVERPDGSNFTLKIRSTKLEDSAMYFCASSPGTGRGDTQYFGPGTRLTVL.

This clone was found once. The chain couples TRBV7-3 to TRBJ2-3; 7 nucleotides line up with TRBD1. Trimming removed 7 bases from V and 1 base from J; junction bases left unmatched: 2. The CDR3 is 13 amino acids. CDR1 is SGHTA and CDR2 is FQGTGA in the germline V gene. CDR3 sequence: CASKDRGTDTQYF. The CDR3 coding sequence is TGTGCCAGCAAAGACAGGGGCACAGATACGCAGTATTTT.

The V gene is TRBV6-5, the J gene TRBJ1-3; D remains ambiguous. The CDR3 runs 15 residues. Germline V gene lookup returns CDR1 MNHEY and CDR2 SVGAGI. The V and J ends lost 0 bases and 0 bases respectively, with 6 bases between them. CDR3 nucleotide sequence: TGTGCCAGCAGTTACTCGAGTTTCTCTGGAAACACCATATATTTT. Translation: CASSYSSFSGNTIYF.

The chain couples TRBV28 to TRBJ2-7; 8 nucleotides align to TRBD1. The CDR3 covers 15 residues. V lost 2 bases, J lost 3 bases, and 6 bases stayed unmatched. CDR1 and CDR2 from the germline V gene are MDHEN and SYDVKM. This CDR3 reads CASSLRTGTLYEQYF. As DNA, the CDR3 is TGTGCCAGCAGTTTACGGACAGGGACCCTCTACGAGCAGTACTTC.

The V gene is TRBV4-1, the J gene TRBJ2-5; TRBD2 is a possible D gene (6 bases). The CDR3 has 17 amino acids. Between the trimmed V and J ends, which lost 0 bases and 5 bases, there was a span of 19 bases. The germline gives CDR1 MGHRA, CDR2 YSYEKL. This chain's CDR3 is CASSQDPPGTGAETQYF. As DNA, the CDR3 is TGCGCCAGCAGCCAAGATCCCCCAGGGACTGGGGCGGAGACCCAGTACTTC.

The rearrangement joins TRBV9 to TRBJ2-7; 8 bases are shared with TRBD1. The junction had 5 bases not matched to a gene; V was cut back by 3 bases and J by 6 bases. Looked up from germline, CDR1 is SGDLS and CDR2 is YYNGEE. The CDR3 covers 13 residues. The CDR3 sequence: CASSAGQGIEQYF. Here the CDR3 DNA reads TGTGCCAGCAGCGCAGGACAGGGTATCGAGCAGTACTTC. Using reference TRBV9 and TRBJ2-7 for the parts outside the CDR3, the full variable domain is DSGVTQTPKHLITATGQRVTLRCSPRSGDLSVYWYQQSLDQGLQFLIQYYNGEERAKGNILERFSAQQFPDLHSELNLSSLELGDSALYFCASSAGQGIEQYFGPGTRLTVT.

V usage is TRBV6-5 and J usage is TRBJ2-2; unclear D gene. This CDR3 is built from 13 residues. The V end was cut by 10 bases, the J end by 4 bases, with 13 bases between. CDR1 is MNHEY, CDR2 SVGAGI, per germline. CDR3 sequence (DNA): TGTGCCACCAAAAGGAGTTTCACCGGGGAGCTGTTTTTT. Translated, it gives CATKRSFTGELFF.

The J gene is TRBJ2-2, the V gene TRBV29-1, with 8 bases lining up with TRBD1. The CDR3 contains 15 residues. V trimming: 5 bases; J trimming: 1 base; junction bases outside the gene matches: 6. Germline-derived CDR1 and CDR2 are SQVTM and ANQGSEA. The CDR3 loop is CSVLGDRGNTGELFF. CDR3 bases: TGCAGCGTTTTGGGAGACAGGGGGAACACCGGGGAGCTGTTTTTT.

This CDR3 reads CASSGGPTDTQYF. The CDR3 coding sequence is TGTGCCAGCAGTGGCGGACCCACAGATACGCAGTATTTT. The chain recombines TRBV2 with TRBJ2-3; no definite D call. This CDR3 spans 13 amino acids. Looked up from germline, CDR1 is SNHLY and CDR2 is FYNNEI. Trimming removed 4 bases from V and 2 bases from J, with 7 bases in between.

The gene calls are TRBV4-1 and TRBJ1-2, with D possibly matching TRBD1 (5 bases). Germline-derived CDR1 and CDR2 are MGHRA and YSYEKL. V lost 7 bases and J 0 bases, leaving 15 bases between the germline ends. The CDR3 totals 15 residues. Written as DNA, the CDR3 is TGCGCCAGCACCCCTTGGGCACAGGCTAACTATGGCTACACCTTC. It yields the protein CASTPWAQANYGYTF.